This T cell receptor (beta chain) derives from a study of PD-L1 blockade in urothelial cancer. Across the study: Each participant's history included 0 to 3 prior chemotherapy regimens. Study outcomes and limitations: Prediction of better survival came from below-median pretreatment blood TCR clonality.

The CDR3 contains 16 residues. The germline gives CDR1 MGHRA, CDR2 YSYEKL. Trimming shortened V by 1 base and J by 2 bases, and 13 bases separated the two germline ends. Synthetic analogs of TCR templates were spiked into every PCR. Clones were sequenced by immunoSEQ multiplex PCR, and TCRdb holds only the in-frame ones, with some missing. The sample holds tens of thousands of clones, under 90% seen once. Concerning this clone: What it binds is unknown.

This TCR came from a man between 40 and 49 years old with urothelial cancer. The starting material was PBMCs, obtained around atezolizumab (anti-PD-L1) treatment. This chain joins TRBV4-1 and TRBJ2-3; tentatively, D is TRBD2 (6 bases). CDR3 loop: CASSQAGREYTDTQYF. The CDR3, as DNA: TGCGCCAGCAGCCAAGCAGGTCGGGAGTACACAGATACGCAGTATTTT.